This TCR beta chain originates from a study of T cell repertoires in cytomegalovirus infection. About the research overall: Evidence of both CMV infection and a matching HLA type came from public TCR beta signatures. Overall study findings and caveats: Of the TCR beta families, the public ones yielded a cumulative frequency that identified carriers of CMV plus the relevant HLA. The response measured ex vivo was dominated by TCR beta clonotypes (HLA-C-restricted and CMV-specific).

TCRdb fed the reads into MiXCR, producing one record per CDR3 protein. Among some 450,000 distinct CDR3 sequences listed, roughly 31% were seen once. The ends were cut back, 4 bases at V and 6 bases at J, with 15 bases in the middle. Germline assignment: CDR1 LGHNA and CDR2 YNFKEQ. The CDR3 sequence is 15 residues long. This clonotype showed up just a few times. Its antigen remains unknown. The specimen was PBMCs. The sequence derives from a human donor in good health (CMV status not recorded). Some clones in this sample may be carry-over from other donors' samples. V gene TRBV4-2 combines with J gene TRBJ1-4; no clear D. This chain's CDR3 is CASSLDASPDEKLFF. The CDR3 nucleotides are TGTGCCAGCAGCCTCGATGCGTCCCCGGATGAAAAACTGTTTTTT.